Here is one T cell receptor beta chain with its context. What it binds is not known. The sample comes from a study of T cell responses to AZD1222 COVID-19 vaccine. The method was immunoSEQ multiplex PCR; TCRdb's version includes in-frame clones alone and lacks a portion of them. The table has roughly 190,000 clones, just over 90% seen once; the top ten hold nearly 3.5%. General study results and limits: Vaccination with two AZD1222 doses was followed by a rise in Spike-specific TCR breadth and depth. Mostly white British, mostly female donors; authors suggested clonal diversity may be underestimated. Spike-wide vaccine-associated CD4 TCRs dominated at 160-218 and 743-854.

The sequencing here drew on peripheral blood, taken 28 days after the second AZD1222 dose. The TCR was taken from an adult who received the AZD1222 COVID-19 vaccine.

CDR3 nucleotide sequence: TGTGCCAGCAGTGGTATTAGCAACTACGAGCAGTACTTC. It translates to CASSGISNYEQYF. The chain combines TRBV6-4 with TRBJ2-7; D gene ambiguous. This CDR3 contains 13 residues. Germline values: CDR1 MRHNA, CDR2 SNTAGT. The V gene lost 4 bases and the J gene lost 3 bases, with 10 bases spanning the gap.